A selection of T cell receptor beta chains follows, all from one sample in a study of vaccination effects on CD4 cells after COVID-19. These receptors have no known antigen. Only in-frame clones appear in the TCRdb table, and some are missing; sequencing was by immunoSEQ multiplex PCR. Among about 45,000 clones, about 74% were seen once, and the ten largest hold roughly 9.4%. Source: CD4+ T cells from PBMCs cultured without peptide, taken before COVID-19 vaccination. The origin of the receptors is a human donor who had a prior SARS-CoV-2 infection. Each CDR3 is given with its conserved first and last residue. D genes are given only for firm matches. Not all rows give a size; the values are once, few, many and, for expanded clones, a class.

>13|TRBV4-1|NA|NA|TRBJ1-5
TGCGCCAGCAGCCAGGTGGGGAGTCAGCCCCAGCATTTT
CASSQVGSQPQHF
>14|TRBV2|NA|NA|TRBJ1-1
TGTGCCAGCAGTGAACTCCAGGACAGTCGAGGGGCTTTCTTT
CASSELQDSRGAFF
>16|TRBV4-2|NA|NA|TRBJ2-3
TGTGCCAGCAGCCAAGCTCCAGGGAGATACACAGATACGCAGTATTTT
CASSQAPGRYTDTQYF
>14|TRBV6-5|NA|few|TRBJ1-6
TGTGCCAGCAGCACGAGCTCCTATAATTCACCCCTCCACTTT
CASSTSSYNSPLHF
>16|TRBV9|NA|NA|TRBJ2-3
TGTGCCAGCAGCGTAGTCGGGGGAGCTAACACAGATACGCAGTATTTT
CASSVVGGANTDTQYF
>14|TRBV24-1|NA|NA|TRBJ2-1
TGTGCCACCAGTGATGGGGCCCTAGCGAATGAGCAGTTCTTC
CATSDGALANEQFF
>15|TRBV27|NA|NA|TRBJ1-5
TGTGCCAGTCGTCCTCTAGGCAGGGTCCACCAGCCCCAGCATTTT
CASRPLGRVHQPQHF
>14|TRBV6-5|TRBD1|NA|TRBJ1-4
TGTGCCAGTCGAAGGACAGGATTTAATGAAAAACTGTTTTTT
CASRRTGFNEKLFF
>12|TRBV2|NA|NA|TRBJ1-5
TGTGCCAGCAGCAGGGAGAATCAGCCCCAGCATTTT
CASSRENQPQHF
>15|TRBV7-2|NA|NA|TRBJ1-1
TGTGCCAGCAGCTTAAGGGTTCCGAGGAACACTGAAGCTTTCTTT
CASSLRVPRNTEAFF
>15|TRBV5-8|NA|NA|TRBJ1-2
TGTGCCACCAAAGGGATCGGACAGCAAAACTATGGCTACACCTTC
CATKGIGQQNYGYTF
>13|TRBV7-9|NA|many|TRBJ2-7
TGTGCCAGCACCAGAAGGGGCAGCTACGAGCAGTACTTC
CASTRRGSYEQYF
>16|TRBV5-1|TRBD2|NA|TRBJ2-3
TGCGCCAGCAGCCCTGGTCTAGCGGCTAGCACAGATACGCAGTATTTT
CASSPGLAASTDTQYF
>15|TRBV18|TRBD1|NA|TRBJ1-2
TGTGCCAGCTCACTGGGGACAGTCGCTAACTATGGCTACACCTTC
CASSLGTVANYGYTF
>14|TRBV29-1|TRBD1|NA|TRBJ2-3
TGCAGCGTTGCGTGGGACAGGGGCACAGATACGCAGTATTTT
CSVAWDRGTDTQYF